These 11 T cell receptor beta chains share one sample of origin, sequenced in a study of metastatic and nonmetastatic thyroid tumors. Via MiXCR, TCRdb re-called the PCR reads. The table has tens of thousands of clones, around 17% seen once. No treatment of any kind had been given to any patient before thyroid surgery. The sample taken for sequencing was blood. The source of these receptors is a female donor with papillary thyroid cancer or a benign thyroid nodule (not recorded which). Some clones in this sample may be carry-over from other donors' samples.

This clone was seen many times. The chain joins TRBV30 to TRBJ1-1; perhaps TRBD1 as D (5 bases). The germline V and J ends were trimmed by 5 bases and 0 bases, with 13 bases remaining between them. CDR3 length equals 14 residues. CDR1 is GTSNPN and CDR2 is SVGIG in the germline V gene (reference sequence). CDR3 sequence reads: CAWGRGGMNTEAFF. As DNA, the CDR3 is TGTGCCTGGGGGAGGGGCGGCATGAACACTGAAGCTTTCTTT.

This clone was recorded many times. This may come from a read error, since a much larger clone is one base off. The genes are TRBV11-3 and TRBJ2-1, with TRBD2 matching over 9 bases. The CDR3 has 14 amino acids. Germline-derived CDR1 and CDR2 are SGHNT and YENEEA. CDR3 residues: CASSPPSGNNGQFF. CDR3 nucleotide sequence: TGTGCCAGCAGCCCCCCTAGCGGGAATAATGGGCAGTTCTTC.

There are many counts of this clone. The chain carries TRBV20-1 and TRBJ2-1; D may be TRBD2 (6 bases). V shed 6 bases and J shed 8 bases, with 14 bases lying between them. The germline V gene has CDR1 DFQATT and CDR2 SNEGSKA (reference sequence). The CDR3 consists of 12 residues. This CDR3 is CSAPRTSYEQFF. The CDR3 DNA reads TGCAGTGCCCCAAGAACTAGCTATGAGCAGTTCTTC.

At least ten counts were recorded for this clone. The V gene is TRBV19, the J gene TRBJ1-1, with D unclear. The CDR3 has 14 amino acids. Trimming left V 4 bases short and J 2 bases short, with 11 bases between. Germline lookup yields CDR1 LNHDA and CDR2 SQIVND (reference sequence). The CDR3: CASSSGVGNTEAFF. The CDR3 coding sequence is TGTGCCAGTAGTAGTGGGGTTGGTAACACTGAAGCTTTCTTT.

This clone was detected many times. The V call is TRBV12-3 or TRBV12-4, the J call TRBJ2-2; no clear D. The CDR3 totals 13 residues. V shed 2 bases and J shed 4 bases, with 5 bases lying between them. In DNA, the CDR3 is TGTGCCAGCAGTTTATTAAGCACCGGGGAGCTGTTTTTT. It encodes CASSLLSTGELFF.

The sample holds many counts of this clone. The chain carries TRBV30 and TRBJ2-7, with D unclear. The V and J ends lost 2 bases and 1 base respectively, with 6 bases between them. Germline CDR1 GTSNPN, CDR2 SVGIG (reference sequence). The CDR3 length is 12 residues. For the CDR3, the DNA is TGTGCCTGGAGTAGGCAGTCCTACGAGCAGTACTTC. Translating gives CAWSRQSYEQYF. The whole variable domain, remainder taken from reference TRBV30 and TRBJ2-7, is SQTIHQWPATLVQPVGSPLSLECTVEGTSNPNLYWYRQAAGRGLQLLFYSVGIGQISSEVPQNLSASRPQDRQFILSSKKLLLSDSGFYLCAWSRQSYEQYFGPGTRLTVT.

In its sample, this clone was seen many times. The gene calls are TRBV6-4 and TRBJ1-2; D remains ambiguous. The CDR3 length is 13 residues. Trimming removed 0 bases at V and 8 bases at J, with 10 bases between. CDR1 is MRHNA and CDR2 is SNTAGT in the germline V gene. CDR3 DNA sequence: TGTGCCAGCAGTGACTCCCCCCGAGGGGGCTACACCTTC. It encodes CASSDSPRGGYTF.

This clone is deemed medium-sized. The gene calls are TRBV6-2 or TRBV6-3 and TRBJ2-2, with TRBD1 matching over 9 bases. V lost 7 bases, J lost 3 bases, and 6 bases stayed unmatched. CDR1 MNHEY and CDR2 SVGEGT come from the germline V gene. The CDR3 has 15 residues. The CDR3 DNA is TGTGCCAGCACCGCTTGGACAGGGGACACCGGGGAGCTGTTTTTT. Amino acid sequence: CASTAWTGDTGELFF.

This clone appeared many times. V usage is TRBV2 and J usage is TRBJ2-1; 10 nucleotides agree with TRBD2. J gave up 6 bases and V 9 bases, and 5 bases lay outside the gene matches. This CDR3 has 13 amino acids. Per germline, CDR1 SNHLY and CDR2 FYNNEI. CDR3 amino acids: CASNSGRLNEQFF. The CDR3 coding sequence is TGTGCCAGTAATAGCGGGAGGCTCAATGAGCAGTTCTTC.

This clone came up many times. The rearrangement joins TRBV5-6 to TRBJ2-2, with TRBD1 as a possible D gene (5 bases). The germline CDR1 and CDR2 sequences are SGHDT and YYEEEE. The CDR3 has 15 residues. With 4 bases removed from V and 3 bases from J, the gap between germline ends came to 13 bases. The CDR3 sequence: CASSLLREYTGELFF. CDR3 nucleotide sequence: TGTGCCAGCAGCCTCCTCAGGGAATACACCGGGGAGCTGTTTTTT.

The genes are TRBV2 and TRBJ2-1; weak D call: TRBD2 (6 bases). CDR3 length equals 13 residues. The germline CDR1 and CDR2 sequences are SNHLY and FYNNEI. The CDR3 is CVSSTRREAEQFF. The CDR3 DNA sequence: TGTGTTAGCAGTACCCGGCGGGAAGCTGAGCAGTTCTTC.